The 25 T cell receptor beta chains below all came from one sample that was sequenced in a study of CXCR3-negative and CXCR3-positive naive CD8 T cells. All TRB cDNA libraries came from 5' RACE performed with UMI labels. TCRdb re-analyzed the 5' RACE reads; it lists each CDR3 protein once, without DNA. The sample totals some 25,000 distinct CDR3 sequences. The sequenced sample was naive CXCR3- CD8+ T cells from blood. Subset defined: CD45RO-CCR7+CD27+CD95- naive CD8+ T cells lacking CXCR3 (TNR3-). These receptors were collected from a human donor in good health. Some clones in this sample may be carry-over from other donors' samples.

CDR3: CASSLSESGELFF. The chain has TRBV28 and TRBJ2-2. The CDR3 runs 13 residues. Germline V gene sequence: CDR1 MDHEN, CDR2 SYDVKM.

This chain joins TRBV7-2 and TRBJ1-2; TCRdb's D call of TRBD1 is untestable without DNA. Germline-derived CDR1 and CDR2 are SGHTA and FQGNSA. The CDR3 is 15 amino acids. The CDR3 spells CASSEYRPANYGYTF.

The chain couples TRBV20-1 to TRBJ1-1; no DNA is available, so the TRBD1 call from TCRdb remains unchecked. The germline V gene has CDR1 DFQATT and CDR2 SNEGSKA (reference sequence). The CDR3 loop spans 11 amino acids. The CDR3 protein is CSAKMDSTAFF.

J is TRBJ2-7 and V is TRBV7-2; TCRdb selects TRBD1, and the lack of DNA leaves this call unchecked. Germline loops: CDR1 SGHTA, CDR2 FQGNSA. This CDR3 has 15 residues. The CDR3 protein is CASSFAGPRVYEQCF.

The J gene is TRBJ1-2, the V gene TRBV20-1; absent DNA, TCRdb's TRBD1 call cannot be checked. The CDR3 loop spans 13 amino acids. Germline V gives CDR1 DFQATT, CDR2 SNEGSKA (reference sequence). CDR3 in amino acids: CSASQGQGYGYTF.

This sequence joins TRBV6-2 or TRBV6-3 and TRBJ2-7. The CDR3 totals 11 residues. Germline CDR1 reads MNHEY; CDR2 reads SVGEGT. The CDR3 loop reads CASSASYEQYF.

The chain carries TRBV9 and TRBJ2-3; TCRdb's D gene call, TRBD1, goes unchecked for lack of DNA. Germline CDR1 reads SGDLS; CDR2 reads YYNGEE. The CDR3 has 15 residues. The CDR3 here is CASRPGTARTDTQYF.

The chain carries TRBV12-3 or TRBV12-4 and TRBJ2-1. The CDR3 has 11 amino acids. The CDR3 reads CASCDGDEQFF.

The genes are TRBV29-1 and TRBJ1-1. This CDR3 spans 14 amino acids. Germline loops: CDR1 SQVTM, CDR2 ANQGSEA. This CDR3 reads CSVWTEKSNTEAFF.

The chain recombines TRBV7-9 with TRBJ2-3; the TCRdb call, TRBD2, lacks DNA for checking. The CDR3 contains 17 residues. Germline V lookup: CDR1 SEHNR, CDR2 FQNEAQ (reference sequence). The CDR3 here is CASSFPWEREMADTQYF.

The chain employs TRBV20-1 and TRBJ2-3; TCRdb gives TRBD1 as the D gene, but with no DNA this cannot be confirmed. This CDR3 comprises 15 residues. Germline CDR1 and CDR2: DFQATT and SNEGSKA (reference sequence). The CDR3 sequence is CSATLGSGGADTQYF.

V is TRBV6-8 and J is TRBJ2-3; the TCRdb call, TRBD2, lacks DNA for checking. This CDR3 spans 16 amino acids. CDR1 and CDR2 (germline): MNHGY, SAAAGT. The CDR3: CASSYSLAGCTDTQYF.

The chain is built from TRBV12-3 or TRBV12-4 and TRBJ2-2; TCRdb reports TRBD1, a call that lacks DNA to check it against. This CDR3 comprises 13 residues. The chain's CDR3 is CASSPRGPGELFF.

V is TRBV9 and J is TRBJ2-7. This CDR3 has 13 residues. Germline V gene data show CDR1 as SGDLS and CDR2 as YYNGEE. The CDR3 spells CASSVGDSYEQYF.

The V call is TRBV29-1, the J call TRBJ2-4; TCRdb reports TRBD1, a call that lacks DNA to check it against. From germline, CDR1 is SQVTM and CDR2 ANQGSEA. The CDR3 length is 11 residues. CDR3 amino acids: CSGTLVNIQYF.

CDR3 region: CSARDRLGATVDEQYF. The V and J genes are TRBV20-1 and TRBJ2-7; the TRBD1 assignment by TCRdb is unverifiable without DNA. Germline values: CDR1 DFQATT, CDR2 SNEGSKA (reference sequence). The CDR3 contains 16 residues.

The chain employs TRBV7-3 and TRBJ2-6. Per germline, CDR1 SGHTA and CDR2 FQGTGA. The CDR3 sequence is 17 residues long. The CDR3 sequence: CASSLTPPGSWANVLTF.

The chain uses TRBV28 and TRBJ2-2; the D call of TRBD2 rests on TCRdb alone, since no DNA is present to check it. The CDR3 contains 13 residues. Germline loops: CDR1 MDHEN, CDR2 SYDVKM. CDR3: CASSPGEGGELFF.

The chain combines TRBV6-1 with TRBJ2-3; TCRdb proposes TRBD2, but this gene call is untestable without DNA. In germline, CDR1 is MNHNS, CDR2 SASEGT. This CDR3 is 18 amino acids long. CDR3 amino acids: CASRGLAGGSLGTDTQYF.

J is TRBJ1-2 and V is TRBV7-9; TCRdb proposes TRBD1, but this gene call is untestable without DNA. The V gene's germline CDR1 is SEHNR and CDR2 FQNEAQ (reference sequence). CDR3 length: 12 residues. CDR3 residues: CASSWTGDGYTF.

V and J are TRBV6-5 and TRBJ2-1; without DNA, the TCRdb call of TRBD2 cannot be checked. CDR1 MNHEY and CDR2 SVGAGI come from the germline V gene. The CDR3 is 17 residues long. CDR3 loop: CASSYDLTSGGANEQFF.

The chain has TRBV20-1 and TRBJ1-2. The germline gives CDR1 DFQATT, CDR2 SNEGSKA (reference sequence). The CDR3 is 14 amino acids. CDR3 loop: CSARDDGRYYGYTF.

This chain connects TRBV7-3 to TRBJ1-2; TCRdb's assignment of TRBD1 cannot be checked, as there is no DNA. This CDR3 region has 15 residues. CDR1 is SGHTA, CDR2 FQGTGA, per germline. Here the CDR3 reads CASSWGGQLNYGYTF.

The chain couples TRBV12-3 or TRBV12-4 to TRBJ2-2; TCRdb reports TRBD1, a call that lacks DNA to check it against. The CDR3 length is 15 residues. CDR3 protein: CASTRTGTHTGELFF.

This rearrangement joins TRBV12-3 or TRBV12-4 to TRBJ1-1. This CDR3 has 14 residues. The CDR3 reads CASTLGGGGTEAFF.